What follows are 29 T cell receptor beta chains derived from one specimen sequenced in a study of shared clonotypes between healthy human individuals. Assay: immunoSEQ multiplex PCR; the TCRdb copy retains only in-frame clones and omits some. Among about 2.4 million clones, 80% to 95% were seen once, and the ten largest hold 0.35% to 0.45%. Sequencing was performed on naive CD4+ T cells from PBMCs. The subset: CD45RA+ positively selected. Source of these receptors: a man younger than 35 in good health. Some clones in this sample may be carry-over from other donors' samples.

The chain employs TRBV5-1 and TRBJ2-7, with D possibly matching TRBD2 (6 bases). V shed 6 bases and J shed 0 bases, with 10 bases lying between them. Germline CDR1 and CDR2: SGHRS and YFSETQ. The CDR3 length is 13 residues. For the CDR3, the DNA is TGCGCCAGCAACGCGGGAAGCTCCTACGAGCAGTACTTC. Translating gives CASNAGSSYEQYF.

The gene calls are TRBV4-3 and TRBJ2-2; D perhaps matches TRBD1 (6 bases). The V end was cut by 0 bases, the J end by 2 bases, with 16 bases between. This CDR3 contains 18 residues. Germline CDR1 reads LGHNA; CDR2 reads YSLEER. CDR3 nucleotide sequence: TGCGCCAGCAGCCAAGAAGTCTCAGGGGAAACAAACACCGGGGAGCTGTTTTTT. Translated: CASSQEVSGETNTGELFF.

This chain uses TRBV7-2 with TRBJ2-6; D unresolved. The ends were cut back, 5 bases at V and 3 bases at J, with 8 bases in the middle. The CDR3 extends over 14 amino acids. Germline values: CDR1 SGHTA, CDR2 FQGNSA. The CDR3 loop reads CASSPRIGANVLTF. In nucleotides, the CDR3 is TGTGCCAGCAGCCCTCGGATTGGGGCCAACGTCCTGACTTTC. Combining the CDR3 with reference TRBV7-2 and TRBJ2-6 gives the whole variable domain GAGVSQSPSNKVTEKGKDVELRCDPISGHTALYWYRQSLGQGLEFLIYFQGNSAPDKSGLPSDRFSAERTGGSVSTLTIQRTQQEDSAVYLCASSPRIGANVLTFGAGSRLTVL.

In its sample, this clone was seen once. The chain combines TRBV15 with TRBJ2-3; maybe TRBD2 (5 bases). Trimming pared 2 bases from V and 3 bases from J, leaving 21 bases between. The CDR3 is 18 residues long. CDR1 and CDR2 (germline): LNHNV, YYDKDF (reference sequence). CDR3 sequence (DNA): TGTGCCACCAGCAGACTTACCCCCTCGAGGGCCGATACAGATACGCAGTATTTT. Translated, it gives CATSRLTPSRADTDTQYF.

This clone has only one observation. Other DNA sequences in the same sample also yield this CDR3. The CDR3 coding sequence is TGTGCCAGCGGGAAAGAGACCCAGTACTTC. Translation gives CASGKETQYF. J is TRBJ2-5 and V is TRBV28; D remains ambiguous. V was shortened by 8 bases and J by 3 bases, with 4 bases between the two germline ends. From germline, CDR1 is MDHEN and CDR2 SYDVKM. The CDR3 consists of 10 residues.

The rearrangement uses TRBV6-6 and TRBJ2-7; D is perhaps TRBD1 or TRBD2 (7 bases each). Germline V gene lookup returns CDR1 MNHNY and CDR2 SVGAGI (reference sequence). This CDR3 comprises 14 residues. Trimming took 5 bases from V and 6 from J, leaving 17 bases between them. CDR3 sequence (DNA): TGTGCCAGCAGTCAGACAGGGACTACGTCCGAGCAGTACTTC. Protein: CASSQTGTTSEQYF.

The chain links TRBV11-1 to TRBJ1-2, with D possibly being TRBD1 (5 bases). V was clipped by 5 bases and J by 4 bases, with 17 bases between them. Germline V CDR1 and CDR2: SGHAT, FQDESV (reference sequence). This CDR3 comprises 15 residues. This CDR3 is CASSPVGGAVYGYTF. CDR3 bases: TGTGCCAGCAGCCCCGTTGGGGGTGCGGTCTATGGCTACACCTTC.

The chain is built from TRBV2 and TRBJ2-1, with D possibly matching TRBD2 (5 bases). Looked up from germline, CDR1 is SNHLY and CDR2 is FYNNEI. CDR3 length equals 15 residues. Trimming took off 8 bases at V and 3 bases at J, with 17 bases between the two ends. In DNA form, the CDR3 reads TGTGCCAGCCAAGTGGACCGGGGAAACTACAATGAGCAGTTCTTC. Protein: CASQVDRGNYNEQFF.

As for this clone: Other DNA sequences within the sample encode an identical CDR3. The chain has TRBV5-1 and TRBJ2-4, with D possibly called TRBD1 or TRBD2 (6 bases each). CDR1 and CDR2 from the germline V gene are SGHRS and YFSETQ. The length of the CDR3 is 15 residues. Trimming removed 2 bases from V and 0 bases from J, with 9 bases in between. For the CDR3, the DNA is TGCGCCAGCAGCTTTGGAGGGGGAGCCAAAAACATTCAGTACTTC. Amino acid sequence: CASSFGGGAKNIQYF.

This sequence joins TRBV28 and TRBJ1-2; 9 bases map to TRBD1. Germline V CDR1 and CDR2: MDHEN, SYDVKM. The trim removed 2 bases at V and 7 bases at J, leaving 8 bases unmatched. The CDR3 covers 15 residues. The CDR3 DNA reads TGTGCCAGCAGTTTAACAACGGGACAGGGTTCTGGCTACACCTTC. It translates to CASSLTTGQGSGYTF.

This clone came up once. The chain has TRBV6-1 and TRBJ2-1, with TRBD2 identical over 12 bases. Trimming took 7 bases from V and 10 from J; bases not matched to a gene: 5. This CDR3 has 13 residues. From germline, CDR1 is MNHNS and CDR2 SASEGT. CDR3 sequence: CASIRLAGAEQFF. For the CDR3, the DNA is TGTGCCAGCATTCGACTAGCGGGGGCCGAGCAGTTCTTC.

The V and J genes are TRBV7-8 and TRBJ1-2; 7 bases are shared with TRBD1. The germline V gene encodes CDR1 SGHVS and CDR2 FQNEAQ. There are 15 residues in the CDR3. V gave up 6 bases and J gave up 3 bases; unmatched junction bases: 10. CDR3 loop: CASRSTPTGDYGYTF. The CDR3 nucleotides read TGTGCCAGCAGGTCAACCCCCACAGGGGACTATGGCTACACCTTC.

The chain combines TRBV2 with TRBJ1-1; 10 nucleotides match TRBD1. Trimming took 4 bases from V and 2 from J; bases not matched to a gene: 4. The CDR3 consists of 15 residues. Germline CDR1 is SNHLY and CDR2 is FYNNEI. CDR3 coding DNA: TGTGCCAGCAGTGGACAGGGGGCGCTTAACACTGAAGCTTTCTTT. Its protein product is CASSGQGALNTEAFF.

The chain carries TRBV5-1 and TRBJ1-1, with unresolved D. Between the trimmed V and J ends, which lost 4 bases and 1 base, there was a span of 23 bases. Germline assignment: CDR1 SGHRS and CDR2 YFSETQ. The CDR3 has 18 residues. The CDR3 DNA reads as TGCGCCAGCAGCACCTCTTCCCCCCTTTGGGCAGCGAACACTGAAGCTTTCTTT. Translated: CASSTSSPLWAANTEAFF.

CDR3 coding DNA: TGTGCCAGCAGCTTCGCACAGGGTTCTGGAAACACCATATATTTT. It encodes CASSFAQGSGNTIYF. This sequence joins TRBV7-2 and TRBJ1-3; TRBD1 might be the D (6 bases). The CDR3 runs 15 residues. Germline V CDR1 and CDR2: SGHTA, FQGNSA. The V gene lost 3 bases and the J gene lost 1 base, with 10 bases spanning the gap.

The chain combines TRBV9 with TRBJ2-1, with 9 bases lining up with TRBD2. The CDR3 has 16 residues. Germline V gene sequence: CDR1 SGDLS, CDR2 YYNGEE. Trimming cost V 0 bases and J 7 bases; bases outside gene matches: 8. The CDR3 bases are TGTGCCAGCAGCGTAGATGTAGCGGGAGTTAGTAATGAGCAGTTCTTC. It codes for CASSVDVAGVSNEQFF. The entire variable domain, with the rest obtained from reference TRBV9 and TRBJ2-1, is as follows: DSGVTQTPKHLITATGQRVTLRCSPRSGDLSVYWYQQSLDQGLQFLIQYYNGEERAKGNILERFSAQQFPDLHSELNLSSLELGDSALYFCASSVDVAGVSNEQFFGPGTRLTVL.

The rearrangement links TRBV7-3 to TRBJ2-1; 8 bases align to TRBD2. V was pared by 1 base and J by 12 bases, with 11 bases of the junction left unmatched. The CDR3 has 15 amino acids. Germline CDR1 reads SGHTA; CDR2 reads FQGTGA. Written as DNA, the CDR3 is TGTGCCAGCAGCTTAAGCGGACTAGCTACAATAGTGCAGTTCTTC. It is translated as CASSLSGLATIVQFF. Looking up the rest from reference TRBV7-3 and TRBJ2-1 gives the full variable domain: GAGVSQTPSNKVTEKGKYVELRCDPISGHTALYWYRQSLGQGPEFLIYFQGTGAADDSGLPNDRFFAVRPEGSVSTLKIQRTERGDSAVYLCASSLSGLATIVQFFGPGTRLTVL.

CDR3 amino acids: CASSPTEQEVWPQHF. The CDR3 region has the DNA TGTGCCAGCTCACCAACGGAACAGGAGGTCTGGCCCCAGCATTTT. J is TRBJ1-5 and V is TRBV18, with D perhaps TRBD1 (5 bases). This CDR3 contains 15 residues. CDR1 and CDR2 (germline): KGHSH, LQKENI. With 2 bases removed from V and 9 bases from J, the gap between germline ends came to 17 bases.

This chain connects TRBV7-9 to TRBJ2-7; D is ambiguous. Germline V gives CDR1 SEHNR, CDR2 FQNEAQ (reference sequence). This CDR3 has 15 amino acids. V was shortened by 5 bases and J by 5 bases, with 19 bases between the two germline ends. CDR3 nucleotides: TGTGCCAGCAGCGAGACTCGGGCACGCGCCAACGAGCAGTACTTC. Amino acids: CASSETRARANEQYF.

V is TRBV2 and J is TRBJ1-5, with D possibly TRBD1 on 5 matching bases. The CDR3 is 13 residues long. The germline V gene has CDR1 SNHLY and CDR2 FYNNEI. V was pared by 5 bases and J by 7 bases, with 12 bases between. The chain's CDR3 is CASSLDGQQPQHF. The CDR3 nucleotides read TGTGCCAGCAGTCTCGACGGACAACAGCCCCAGCATTTT.

This clone was seen a single time. This chain links TRBV5-4 with TRBJ2-3; D might be TRBD2 (7 bases). The CDR3 totals 15 residues. Germline lookup yields CDR1 SGHNT and CDR2 YYREEE (reference sequence). The V and J ends lost 4 bases and 1 base respectively, with 13 bases between them. CDR3 nucleotides: TGTGCCAGCAGCGGGGGAGGGGGGCGCACAGATACGCAGTATTTT. Translation gives CASSGGGGRTDTQYF.

The chain has TRBV7-8 and TRBJ2-5; 10 bases are shared with TRBD2. The CDR3 extends over 16 amino acids. Trimming removed 4 bases from V and 0 bases from J; junction bases left unmatched: 5. Germline CDR1 reads SGHVS; CDR2 reads FQNEAQ. In DNA, the CDR3 is TGTGCCAGCAGCTCCCAAGCGGGGGGGTACCAAGAGACCCAGTACTTC. Its protein is CASSSQAGGYQETQYF. The full variable domain, in which reference TRBV7-8 and TRBJ2-5 provide the parts outside the CDR3, is GAGVSQSPRYKVAKRGQDVALRCDPISGHVSLFWYQQALGQGPEFLTYFQNEAQLDKSGLPSDRFFAERPEGSVSTLKIQRTQQEDSAVYLCASSSQAGGYQETQYFGPGTRLLVL.

The chain has TRBV27 and TRBJ1-1, with D unresolved. Trimming took off 6 bases at V and 7 bases at J, with 21 bases between the two ends. The germline V gene has CDR1 MNHEY and CDR2 SMNVEV (reference sequence). CDR3 length equals 15 residues. The CDR3: CASRLLLRGSGEAFF. CDR3 nucleotide sequence: TGTGCCAGCAGGCTTCTTCTGCGGGGTTCGGGTGAAGCTTTCTTT.

V and J are TRBV6-6 and TRBJ2-1, with 8 bases that match TRBD1. After removal of 6 bases from V and 4 bases from J, the junction contained 5 bases not matched to a gene. The CDR3 loop spans 14 amino acids. Germline-derived CDR1 and CDR2 are MNHNY and SVGAGI (reference sequence). This CDR3 reads CASSDRQGYNEQFF. The CDR3 bases are TGTGCCAGCAGCGACCGACAGGGGTACAATGAGCAGTTCTTC.

There are a few counts of this clone. CDR3 in amino acids: CASSSGTSSYNEQFF. CDR3 coding DNA: TGTGCCAGCAGCTCCGGGACTAGCTCCTACAATGAGCAGTTCTTC. The rearrangement uses TRBV7-3 and TRBJ2-1, with 8 bases lining up with TRBD2. J gave up 0 bases and V 4 bases, and 2 bases lay outside the gene matches. The length of the CDR3 is 15 residues. CDR1 SGHTA and CDR2 FQGTGA come from the germline V gene.

This sequence joins TRBV5-1 and TRBJ2-1, with 9 nucleotides matching TRBD2. Germline CDR1 SGHRS, CDR2 YFSETQ. This CDR3 is 16 amino acids long. The trim removed 4 bases at V and 0 bases at J, leaving 5 bases unmatched. The CDR3 spells CASSTLAGNSYNEQFF. The CDR3 DNA reads TGCGCCAGCAGCACTCTAGCGGGGAACTCCTACAATGAGCAGTTCTTC. Together with reference TRBV5-1 and TRBJ2-1, the CDR3 gives the full variable domain: KAGVTQTPRYLIKTRGQQVTLSCSPISGHRSVSWYQQTPGQGLQFLFEYFSETQRNKGNFPGRFSGRQFSNSRSEMNVSTLELGDSALYLCASSTLAGNSYNEQFFGPGTRLTVL.

This clone was observed once. V is TRBV19 and J is TRBJ1-1, with no clear D. Germline CDR1 reads LNHDA; CDR2 reads SQIVND (reference sequence). This CDR3 region has 14 residues. The V end was cut by 5 bases, the J end by 0 bases, with 10 bases between. The CDR3 nucleotides read TGTGCCAGTAGTCGGCGGGGAATGAACACTGAAGCTTTCTTT. Its protein is CASSRRGMNTEAFF. The full variable domain, its missing parts supplied by reference TRBV19 and TRBJ1-1, is DGGITQSPKYLFRKEGQNVTLSCEQNLNHDAMYWYRQDPGQGLRLIYYSQIVNDFQKGDIAEGYSVSREKKESFPLTVTSAQKNPTAFYLCASSRRGMNTEAFFGQGTRLTVV.

Points on this clone: Within the sample, other DNA sequences also encode this same CDR3. The chain carries TRBV5-1 and TRBJ2-7, with D possibly TRBD2 on 6 matching bases. Germline V gives CDR1 SGHRS, CDR2 YFSETQ. V lost 0 bases and J 0 bases, leaving 10 bases between the germline ends. The CDR3 runs 15 residues. The DNA for the CDR3 is TGCGCCAGCAGCTTGGGGGCGGGGAGCTCCTACGAGCAGTACTTC. Translation: CASSLGAGSSYEQYF.

The chain joins TRBV6-1 to TRBJ1-5, with no clear D. Germline-derived CDR1 and CDR2 are MNHNS and SASEGT. Trimming pared 0 bases from V and 4 bases from J, leaving 10 bases between. CDR3 length equals 15 residues. As DNA, the CDR3 is TGTGCCAGCAGTGAAGCCGTCGGGGTAAATCAGCCCCAGCATTTT. Its translation: CASSEAVGVNQPQHF.